Listed below are T cell receptor beta chains from one sample, sequenced in a study of shared clonotypes between healthy human individuals. Produced via immunoSEQ multiplex PCR; TCRdb's table is partial and in-frame only. The sample holds hundreds of thousands of clones, around 95% seen once. Sequenced sample: naive CD8+ T cells sorted from blood. These receptors came from a woman under 40 in good health. Each CDR3 is given with its conserved first and last residue. The D gene is left open where the match is weak. Clone size, where shown, is once, few, many, or a class for clones that have expanded.

j_gene	v_gene	abundance	d_gene	CDR3aa	CDR3nt
TRBJ2-7	TRBV2	NA	NA	CASGDPTQYF	TGTGCCAGCGGGGATCCCACCCAGTACTTC
TRBJ2-1	TRBV5-6	once	NA	CASSRTLSNEQFF	TGTGCCAGCAGCCGGACACTTAGCAATGAGCAGTTCTTC
TRBJ1-3	TRBV11-3	NA	NA	CASSSQANGNTIYF	TGTGCCAGCAGCTCTCAGGCGAATGGAAACACCATATATTTT
TRBJ2-3	TRBV7-6	NA	TRBD1	CASCSDRLTDTQYF	TGTGCCAGCTGTTCGGACAGGCTCACAGATACGCAGTATTTT
TRBJ2-7	TRBV5-1	NA	TRBD1	CASSPGQGKYEQYF	TGCGCCAGCAGTCCGGGACAGGGAAAGTACGAGCAGTACTTC
TRBJ1-5	TRBV27	NA	TRBD1	CASKLGGSNQPQHF	TGTGCCAGCAAACTAGGGGGCTCCAATCAGCCCCAGCATTTT
TRBJ2-7	TRBV27	NA	NA	CASSFGVTYEQYF	TGTGCCAGCAGTTTCGGCGTAACCTACGAGCAGTACTTC
TRBJ1-6	TRBV5-6	NA	TRBD1	CASSLTGGNSPLHF	TGTGCCAGCAGCTTGACAGGGGGAAATTCACCCCTCCACTTT
TRBJ2-5	TRBV9	NA	NA	CASSVGVKGWEETQYF	TGTGCCAGCAGCGTAGGGGTAAAGGGGTGGGAAGAGACCCAGTACTTC
TRBJ1-1	TRBV7-6	once	NA	CASSLSLRVTGNTEAFF	TGTGCCAGCAGCTTAAGTTTAAGGGTAACAGGGAACACTGAAGCTTTCTTT